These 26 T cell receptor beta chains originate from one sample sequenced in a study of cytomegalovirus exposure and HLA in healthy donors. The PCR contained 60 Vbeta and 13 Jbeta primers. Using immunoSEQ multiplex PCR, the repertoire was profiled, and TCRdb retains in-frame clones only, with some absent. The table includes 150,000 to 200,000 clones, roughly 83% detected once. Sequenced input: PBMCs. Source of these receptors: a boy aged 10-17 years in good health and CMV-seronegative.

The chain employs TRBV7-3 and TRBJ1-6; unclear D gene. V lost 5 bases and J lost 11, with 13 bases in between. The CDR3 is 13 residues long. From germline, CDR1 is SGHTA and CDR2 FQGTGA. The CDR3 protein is CASSPSGVTPLHF. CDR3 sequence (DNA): TGTGCCAGCAGCCCCTCCGGGGTAACACCCCTCCACTTT.

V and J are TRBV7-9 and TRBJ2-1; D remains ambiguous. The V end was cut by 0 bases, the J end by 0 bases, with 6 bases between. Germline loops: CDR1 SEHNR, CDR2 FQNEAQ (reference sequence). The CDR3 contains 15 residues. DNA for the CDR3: TGTGCCAGCAGCTTAGCGGGCATCTCCTACAATGAGCAGTTCTTC. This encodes CASSLAGISYNEQFF.

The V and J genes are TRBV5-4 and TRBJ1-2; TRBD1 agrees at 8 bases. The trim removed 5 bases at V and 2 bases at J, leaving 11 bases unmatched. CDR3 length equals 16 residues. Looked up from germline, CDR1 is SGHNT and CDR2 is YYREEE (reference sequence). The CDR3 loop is CASRLAGTGSNYGYTF. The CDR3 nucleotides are TGTGCCAGCAGGCTAGCCGGGACAGGCTCAAACTATGGCTACACCTTC.

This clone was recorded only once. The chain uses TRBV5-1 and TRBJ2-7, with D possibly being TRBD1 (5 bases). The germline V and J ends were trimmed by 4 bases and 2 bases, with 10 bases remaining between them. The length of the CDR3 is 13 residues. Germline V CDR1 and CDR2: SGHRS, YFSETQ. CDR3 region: CASSKDSTYEQYF. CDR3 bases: TGCGCCAGCAGCAAAGACAGCACCTACGAGCAGTACTTC.

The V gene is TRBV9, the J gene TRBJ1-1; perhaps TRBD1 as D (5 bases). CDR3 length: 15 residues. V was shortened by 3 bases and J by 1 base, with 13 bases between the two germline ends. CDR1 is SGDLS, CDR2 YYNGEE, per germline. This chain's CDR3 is CASSATGMANTEAFF. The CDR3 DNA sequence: TGTGCCAGCAGCGCCACAGGTATGGCGAACACTGAAGCTTTCTTT.

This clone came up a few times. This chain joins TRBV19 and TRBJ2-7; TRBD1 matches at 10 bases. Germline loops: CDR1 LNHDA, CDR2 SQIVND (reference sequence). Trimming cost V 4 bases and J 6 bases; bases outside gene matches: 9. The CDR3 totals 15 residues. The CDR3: CASSTSDRGLLEQYF. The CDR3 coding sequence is TGTGCCAGTAGTACCTCTGACAGGGGGCTTCTCGAGCAGTACTTC.

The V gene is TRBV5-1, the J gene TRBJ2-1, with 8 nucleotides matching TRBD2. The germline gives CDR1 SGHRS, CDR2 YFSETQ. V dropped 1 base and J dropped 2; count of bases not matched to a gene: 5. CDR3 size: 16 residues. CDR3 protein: CASSLRRGEPYNEQFF. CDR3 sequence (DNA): TGCGCCAGCAGCTTGAGGCGGGGGGAACCCTACAATGAGCAGTTCTTC. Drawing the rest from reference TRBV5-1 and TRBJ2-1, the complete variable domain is KAGVTQTPRYLIKTRGQQVTLSCSPISGHRSVSWYQQTPGQGLQFLFEYFSETQRNKGNFPGRFSGRQFSNSRSEMNVSTLELGDSALYLCASSLRRGEPYNEQFFGPGTRLTVL.

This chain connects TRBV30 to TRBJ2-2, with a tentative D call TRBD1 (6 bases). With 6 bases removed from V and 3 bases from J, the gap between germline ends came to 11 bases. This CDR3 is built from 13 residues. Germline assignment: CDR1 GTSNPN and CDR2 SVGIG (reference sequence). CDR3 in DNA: TGTGCCTGCACCAGGGGCTACACCGGGGAGCTGTTTTTT. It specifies CACTRGYTGELFF.

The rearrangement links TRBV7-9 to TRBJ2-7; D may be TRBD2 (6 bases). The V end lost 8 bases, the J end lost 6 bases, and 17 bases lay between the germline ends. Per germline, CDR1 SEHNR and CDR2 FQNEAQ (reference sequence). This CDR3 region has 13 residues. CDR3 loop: CASFGSRDSEQYF. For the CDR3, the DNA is TGTGCCAGCTTCGGGTCACGGGACTCCGAGCAGTACTTC.

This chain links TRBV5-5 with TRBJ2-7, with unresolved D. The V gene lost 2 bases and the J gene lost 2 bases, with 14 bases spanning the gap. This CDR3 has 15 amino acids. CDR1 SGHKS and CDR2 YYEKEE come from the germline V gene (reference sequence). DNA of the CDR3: TGTGCCAGCAGCTTCACCTCTAGTATAACCTACGAGCAGTACTTC. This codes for CASSFTSSITYEQYF.

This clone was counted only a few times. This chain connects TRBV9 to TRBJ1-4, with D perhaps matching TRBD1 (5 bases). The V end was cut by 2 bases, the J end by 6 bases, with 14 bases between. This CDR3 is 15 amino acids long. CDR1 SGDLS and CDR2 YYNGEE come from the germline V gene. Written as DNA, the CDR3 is TGTGCCAGCAGCGTGGCAGGGTGGGGTTATGAAAAACTGTTTTTT. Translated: CASSVAGWGYEKLFF.

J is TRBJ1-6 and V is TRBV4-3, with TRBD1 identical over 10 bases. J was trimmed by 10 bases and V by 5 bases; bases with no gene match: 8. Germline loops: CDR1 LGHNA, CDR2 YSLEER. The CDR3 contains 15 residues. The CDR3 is CASSTGQGGESPLHF. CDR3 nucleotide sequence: TGCGCCAGCAGCACCGGACAGGGGGGCGAGTCACCCCTCCACTTT.

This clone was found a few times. The CDR3 DNA sequence: TGCAGCGTTGAAAACCCCAGCTCCTACAATGAGCAGTTCTTC. This codes for CSVENPSSYNEQFF. This chain uses TRBV29-1 with TRBJ2-1, with D unclear. The germline gives CDR1 SQVTM, CDR2 ANQGSEA. V lost 2 bases to trimming and J lost 0 bases, with 8 bases between them. The CDR3 loop spans 14 amino acids.

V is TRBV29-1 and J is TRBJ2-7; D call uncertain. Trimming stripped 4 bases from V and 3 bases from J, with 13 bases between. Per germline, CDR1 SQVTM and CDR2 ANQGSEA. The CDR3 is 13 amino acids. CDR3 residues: CSVAPKLGYEQYF. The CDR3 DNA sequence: TGCAGCGTTGCGCCGAAACTTGGCTACGAGCAGTACTTC.

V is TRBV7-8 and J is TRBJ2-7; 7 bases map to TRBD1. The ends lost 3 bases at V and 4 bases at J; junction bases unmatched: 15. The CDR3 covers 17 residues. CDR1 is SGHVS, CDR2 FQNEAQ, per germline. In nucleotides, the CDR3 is TGTGCCAGCAGCTTCCCTAGACAGGGACGAGGGTGGTACGAGCAGTACTTC. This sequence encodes CASSFPRQGRGWYEQYF.

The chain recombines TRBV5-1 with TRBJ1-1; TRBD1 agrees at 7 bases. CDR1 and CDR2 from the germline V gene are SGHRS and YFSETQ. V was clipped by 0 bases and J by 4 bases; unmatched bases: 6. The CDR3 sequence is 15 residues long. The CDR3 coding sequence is TGCGCCAGCAGCTTGGAGGGGGCGCGTGGCACTGAAGCTTTCTTT. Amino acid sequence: CASSLEGARGTEAFF.

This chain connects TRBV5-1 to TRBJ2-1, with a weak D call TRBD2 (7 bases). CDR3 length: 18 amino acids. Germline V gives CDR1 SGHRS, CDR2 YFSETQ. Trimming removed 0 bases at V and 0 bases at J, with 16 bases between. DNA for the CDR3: TGCGCCAGCAGCTTGGAGGGGGGGACCCCGAGCTCCTACAATGAGCAGTTCTTC. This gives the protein CASSLEGGTPSSYNEQFF.

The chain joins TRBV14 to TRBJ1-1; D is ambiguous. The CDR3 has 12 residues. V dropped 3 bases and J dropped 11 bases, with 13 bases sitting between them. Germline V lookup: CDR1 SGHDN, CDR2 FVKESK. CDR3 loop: CASSQTAGFAFF. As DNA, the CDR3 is TGTGCCAGCAGCCAGACCGCCGGGTTTGCTTTCTTT.

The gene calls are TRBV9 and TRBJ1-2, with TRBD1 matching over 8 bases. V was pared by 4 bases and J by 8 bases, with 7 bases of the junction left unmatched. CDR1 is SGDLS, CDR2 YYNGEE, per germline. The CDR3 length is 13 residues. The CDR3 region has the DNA TGTGCCAGCAGCCCGGGACAGGTTGACGGCTACACCTTC. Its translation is CASSPGQVDGYTF.

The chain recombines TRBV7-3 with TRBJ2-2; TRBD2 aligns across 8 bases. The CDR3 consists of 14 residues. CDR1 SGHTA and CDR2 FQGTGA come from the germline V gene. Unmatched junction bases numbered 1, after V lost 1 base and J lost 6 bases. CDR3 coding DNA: TGTGCCAGCAGCTTAAGAGCGGGAGCCGGGGAGCTGTTTTTT. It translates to CASSLRAGAGELFF.

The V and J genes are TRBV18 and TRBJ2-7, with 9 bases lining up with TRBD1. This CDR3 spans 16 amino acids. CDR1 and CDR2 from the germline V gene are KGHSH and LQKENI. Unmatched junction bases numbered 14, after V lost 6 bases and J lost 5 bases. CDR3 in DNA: TGTGCCAGCTCCTTACCCTACCGGACAGGGGTTGACGAGCAGTACTTC. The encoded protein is CASSLPYRTGVDEQYF.

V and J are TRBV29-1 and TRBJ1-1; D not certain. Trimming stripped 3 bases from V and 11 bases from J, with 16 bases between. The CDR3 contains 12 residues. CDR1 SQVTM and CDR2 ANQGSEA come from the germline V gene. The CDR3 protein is CSVDIGGVGAFF. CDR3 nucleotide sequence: TGCAGCGTTGATATCGGCGGAGTTGGTGCTTTCTTT.

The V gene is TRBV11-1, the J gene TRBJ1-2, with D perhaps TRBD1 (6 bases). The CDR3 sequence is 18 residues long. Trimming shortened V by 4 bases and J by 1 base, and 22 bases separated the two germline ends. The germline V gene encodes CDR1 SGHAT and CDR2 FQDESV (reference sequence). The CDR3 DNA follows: TGTGCCAGCAGCTCCTGGCCGGCGGGGGCGACCTTTAACTATGGCTACACCTTC. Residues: CASSSWPAGATFNYGYTF.

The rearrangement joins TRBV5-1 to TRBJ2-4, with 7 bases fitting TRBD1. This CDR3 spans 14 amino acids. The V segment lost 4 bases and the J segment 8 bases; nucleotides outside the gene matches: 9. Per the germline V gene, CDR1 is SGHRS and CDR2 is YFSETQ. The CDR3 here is CASSPGQVLDIQYF. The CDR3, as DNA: TGCGCCAGCAGCCCCGGACAGGTTTTAGACATTCAGTACTTC.

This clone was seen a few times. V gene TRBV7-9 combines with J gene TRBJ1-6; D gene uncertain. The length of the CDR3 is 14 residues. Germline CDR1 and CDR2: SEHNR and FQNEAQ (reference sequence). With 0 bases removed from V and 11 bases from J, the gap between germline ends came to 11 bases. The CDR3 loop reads CASSLAPGSAPLHF. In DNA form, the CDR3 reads TGTGCCAGCAGCTTAGCTCCAGGTTCAGCACCCCTCCACTTT.

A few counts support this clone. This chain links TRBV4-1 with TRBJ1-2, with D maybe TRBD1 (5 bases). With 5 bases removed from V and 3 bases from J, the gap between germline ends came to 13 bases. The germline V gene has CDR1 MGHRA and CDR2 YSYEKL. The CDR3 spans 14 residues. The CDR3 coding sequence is TGCGCCAGCAGCAACACCGGAGGGGACTATGGCTACACCTTC. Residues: CASSNTGGDYGYTF.